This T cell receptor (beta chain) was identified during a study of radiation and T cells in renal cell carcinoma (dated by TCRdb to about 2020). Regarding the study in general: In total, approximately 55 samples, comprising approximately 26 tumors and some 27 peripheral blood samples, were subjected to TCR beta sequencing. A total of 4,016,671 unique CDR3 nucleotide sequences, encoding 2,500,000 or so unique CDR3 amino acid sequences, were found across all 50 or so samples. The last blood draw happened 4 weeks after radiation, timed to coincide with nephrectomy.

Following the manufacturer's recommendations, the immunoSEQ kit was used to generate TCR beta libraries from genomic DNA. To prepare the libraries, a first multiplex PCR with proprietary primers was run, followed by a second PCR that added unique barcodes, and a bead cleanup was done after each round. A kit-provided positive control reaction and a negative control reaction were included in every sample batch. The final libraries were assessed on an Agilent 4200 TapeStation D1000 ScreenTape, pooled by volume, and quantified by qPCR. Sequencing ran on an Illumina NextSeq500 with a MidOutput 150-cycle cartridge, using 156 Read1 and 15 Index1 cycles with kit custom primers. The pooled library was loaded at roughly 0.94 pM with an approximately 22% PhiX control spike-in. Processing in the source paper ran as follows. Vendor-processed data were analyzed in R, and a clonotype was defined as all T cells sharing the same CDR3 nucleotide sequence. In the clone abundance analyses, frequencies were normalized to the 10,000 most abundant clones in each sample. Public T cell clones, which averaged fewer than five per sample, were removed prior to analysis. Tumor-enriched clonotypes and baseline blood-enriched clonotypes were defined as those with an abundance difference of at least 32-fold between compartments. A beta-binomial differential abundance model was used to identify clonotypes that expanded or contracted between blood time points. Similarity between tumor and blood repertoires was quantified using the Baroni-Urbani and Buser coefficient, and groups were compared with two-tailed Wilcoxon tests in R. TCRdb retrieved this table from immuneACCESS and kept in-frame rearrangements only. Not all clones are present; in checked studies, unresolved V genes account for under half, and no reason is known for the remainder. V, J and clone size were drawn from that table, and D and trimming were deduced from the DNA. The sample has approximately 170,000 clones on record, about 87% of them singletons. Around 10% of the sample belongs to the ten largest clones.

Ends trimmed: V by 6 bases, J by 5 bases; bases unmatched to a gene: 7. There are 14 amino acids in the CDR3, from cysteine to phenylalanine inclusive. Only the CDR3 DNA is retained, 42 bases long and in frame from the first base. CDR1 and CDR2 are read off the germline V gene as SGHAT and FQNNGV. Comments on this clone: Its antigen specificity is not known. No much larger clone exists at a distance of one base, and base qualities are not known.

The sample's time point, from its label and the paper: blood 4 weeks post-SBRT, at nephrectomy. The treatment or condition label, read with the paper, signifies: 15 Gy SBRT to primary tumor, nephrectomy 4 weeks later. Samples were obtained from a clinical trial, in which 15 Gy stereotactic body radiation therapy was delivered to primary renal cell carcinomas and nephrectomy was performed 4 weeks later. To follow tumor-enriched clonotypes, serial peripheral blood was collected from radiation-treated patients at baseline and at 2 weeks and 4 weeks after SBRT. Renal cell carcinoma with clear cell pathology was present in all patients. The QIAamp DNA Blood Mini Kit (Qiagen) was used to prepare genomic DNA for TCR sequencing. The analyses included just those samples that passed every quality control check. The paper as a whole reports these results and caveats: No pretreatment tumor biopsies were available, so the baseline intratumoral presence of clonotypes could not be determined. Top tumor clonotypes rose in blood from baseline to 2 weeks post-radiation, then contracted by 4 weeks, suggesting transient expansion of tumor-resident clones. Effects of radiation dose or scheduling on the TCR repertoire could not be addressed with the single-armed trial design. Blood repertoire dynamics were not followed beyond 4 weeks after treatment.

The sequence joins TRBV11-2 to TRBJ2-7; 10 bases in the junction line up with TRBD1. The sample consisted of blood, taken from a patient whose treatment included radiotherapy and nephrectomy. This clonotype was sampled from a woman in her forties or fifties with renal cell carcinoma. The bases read TGTGCCAGCAGTACCGGGACAGGGGTACACGAGCAGTACTTC. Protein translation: CASSTGTGVHEQYF.